This T cell receptor (beta chain) was sequenced in a study of graft-versus-host responses after intestinal transplantation. Study details: Recipients were given multivisceral, liver-intestinal, or isolated intestinal transplants. Each recipient received anti-thymocyte globulin induction, then tacrolimus and steroids for three to four years.

Note on this clone: The antigen remains undetermined.

General study results and limits: Recipient marrow showed GvH clones, some seen first in ileum or blood. Graft-versus-host to host-versus-graft clonal ratios in allografts were high in patients with graft-donor T cell macrochimerism.

TCRdb's table, derived via immunoSEQ multiplex PCR, lists solely in-frame clones and lacks some. This sample has tens of thousands of clones, with around 82% found just once. The clonotype was recovered from a human donor who was the organ donor for an intestinal transplant. Sequencing used unstimulated CD4+ T cells sorted from spleen or lymph node cells, obtained before transplant.

In DNA form, the CDR3 reads TGTGCCAGCAGTAGGGACAGGAGCTCCTATAATTCACCCCTCCACTTT. Amino acid sequence: CASSRDRSSYNSPLHF. This chain links TRBV6-6 with TRBJ1-6, with 8 bases matching TRBD1. V shed 5 bases, J shed 0 bases, and the junction held 3 bases outside the gene matches. CDR3 length: 16 amino acids. CDR1 and CDR2 (germline): MNHNY, SVGAGI (reference sequence).